This TCR beta chain was identified during a study of T cells expressing NK-cell markers. TCRdb reanalyzed the 5' RACE reads and collapses them to one entry per CDR3 protein, without DNA. This sample's clone table lists some 500,000 distinct CDR3 sequences. The CDR3 is 14 residues long. The sample was blood T cells: a sorted CD56 or NKG2C T cell subset, CD4+ or CD8+ T cells, or bulk PBMC T cells (not recorded which). This clonotype originated in a woman between 45 and 65 years old in good health. This chain uses TRBV12-3 or TRBV12-4 with TRBJ2-2; TCRdb's assignment of TRBD1 cannot be checked, as there is no DNA. Here the CDR3 reads CASRTGVRTGELFF.